This T cell receptor beta chain was recovered during a study of regulatory T cells in long-lasting Graves disease. The V end lost 0 bases, the J end lost 3 bases, and 3 bases lay between the germline ends. This CDR3 is built from 13 residues. Germline values: CDR1 LGHDT, CDR2 YNNKEL (reference sequence). This clonotype has just a few counts. Time point reported: persistent/refractory GD, antithyroid drugs over 5 years with positive TRAb. Making the TCR library involved RNA that had been extracted from PBMCs. Through Arm-PCR of CDR3 regions and iRepertoire HTBI primers, TCR beta libraries were built. MiXCR, applied by TCRdb to the multiplex PCR reads, yields one record per CDR3 protein. The data contain approximately 380,000 distinct CDR3 sequences, roughly 20% of them singletons.

The TCR comes from a female donor with Graves disease. The starting material was peripheral blood mononuclear cells (PBMCs), obtained when the disease was refractory, from a patient treated with antithyroid drugs. This chain uses TRBV3-1 with TRBJ1-5; D ambiguous. CDR3 loop: CASSQDINQPQHF. The CDR3 coding sequence is TGTGCCAGCAGCCAAGACATCAATCAGCCCCAGCATTTT.